Each of the 15 T cell receptor beta chains below was sequenced from the same sample in a study of cytomegalovirus exposure and HLA in healthy donors. In the PCR, 60 Vbeta and 13 Jbeta primers were used. Assay: immunoSEQ multiplex PCR; the TCRdb copy retains only in-frame clones and omits some. The sample has 85,000 to 95,000 clones; roughly 63% are singletons. The sequenced sample consisted of PBMCs. These receptors were collected from a woman in her 30s in good health and CMV-seronegative.

The V gene is TRBV2, the J gene TRBJ1-6; D is ambiguous. Trimming pared 6 bases from V and 14 bases from J, leaving 11 bases between. There are 11 residues in the CDR3. Germline CDR1 is SNHLY and CDR2 is FYNNEI. CDR3 amino acids: CASRGALALHF. The DNA for the CDR3 is TGTGCCAGCAGGGGAGCTCTGGCCCTCCACTTT. The full variable domain, rest sourced from reference TRBV2 and TRBJ1-6, is EPEVTQTPSHQVTQMGQEVILRCVPISNHLYFYWYRQILGQKVEFLVSFYNNEISEKSEIFDDQFSVERPDGSNFTLKIRSTKLEDSAMYFCASRGALALHFGNGTRLTVT.

The chain uses TRBV7-8 and TRBJ1-2; 7 nucleotides line up with TRBD1. Germline CDR1 reads SGHVS; CDR2 reads FQNEAQ. The CDR3 is 16 residues long. V dropped 1 base and J dropped 4; count of bases not matched to a gene: 9. Here the CDR3 reads CASSLDGTAPRYGYTF. The DNA of the CDR3 is TGTGCCAGCAGCTTAGACGGGACAGCTCCCCGCTATGGCTACACCTTC.

This clone was recorded only once. The chain employs TRBV5-1 and TRBJ2-3; 11 nucleotides agree with TRBD1. The CDR3 covers 15 residues. Trimming at V came to 4 bases and at J to 3 bases, leaving 4 bases not matched to a gene. The germline gives CDR1 SGHRS, CDR2 YFSETQ. CDR3: CASSPGTGGTDTQYF. Here the CDR3 DNA reads TGCGCCAGCAGCCCAGGGACAGGGGGAACAGATACGCAGTATTTT. Supplemented by reference TRBV5-1 and TRBJ2-3, the full variable domain reads KAGVTQTPRYLIKTRGQQVTLSCSPISGHRSVSWYQQTPGQGLQFLFEYFSETQRNKGNFPGRFSGRQFSNSRSEMNVSTLELGDSALYLCASSPGTGGTDTQYFGPGTRLTVL.

The rearrangement links TRBV14 to TRBJ2-7; D may be TRBD1 (5 bases). V was pared by 1 base and J by 6 bases, with 7 bases between. CDR1 is SGHDN, CDR2 FVKESK, per germline. The CDR3 runs 12 residues. This CDR3 reads CASSQGRAEQYF. The CDR3 DNA sequence: TGTGCCAGCAGCCAAGGCAGGGCCGAGCAGTACTTC.

The V call is TRBV29-1, the J call TRBJ2-5; no clear D gene. The CDR3 is 10 residues long. Per germline, CDR1 SQVTM and CDR2 ANQGSEA. V was cut by 7 bases and J by 2 bases, with 5 bases left in between. CDR3 sequence reads: CSGAQETQYF. In nucleotides, the CDR3 is TGCAGCGGGGCGCAAGAGACCCAGTACTTC. The full variable domain, in which reference TRBV29-1 and TRBJ2-5 provide the parts outside the CDR3, is SAVISQKPSRDICQRGTSLTIQCQVDSQVTMMFWYRQQPGQSLTLIATANQGSEATYESGFVIDKFPISRPNLTFSTLTVSNMSPEDSSIYLCSGAQETQYFGPGTRLLVL.

The V gene is TRBV7-9, the J gene TRBJ1-4; 7 positions agree with TRBD1. The germline CDR1 and CDR2 sequences are SEHNR and FQNEAQ (reference sequence). This CDR3 is 14 amino acids long. V lost 5 bases and J lost 10; bases outside the gene matches: 10. CDR3 region: CASSPDRVMGKLFF. The CDR3 region has the DNA TGTGCCAGCAGCCCCGACAGGGTGATGGGAAAACTGTTTTTT.

The CDR3 loop reads CASSVDRFYEQYF. CDR3 DNA: TGCGCCAGCAGTGTGGACAGATTCTACGAGCAGTACTTC. The chain has TRBV10-2 and TRBJ2-7, with TRBD1 as a possible D gene (6 bases). Germline V gives CDR1 WSHSY, CDR2 SAAADI. The CDR3 sequence is 13 residues long. V was cut by 4 bases and J by 3 bases, with 10 bases left in between.

The chain carries TRBV2 and TRBJ2-3; D possibly corresponds to TRBD2 (7 bases). Deletions cut 5 bases from V and 5 bases from J, with 11 bases between. The CDR3 extends over 13 amino acids. Germline loops: CDR1 SNHLY, CDR2 FYNNEI. CDR3 sequence: CASSRGAQDTQYF. CDR3 in DNA: TGTGCCAGCAGTCGGGGGGCCCAAGATACGCAGTATTTT. The whole variable domain, filled in from reference TRBV2 and TRBJ2-3, reads EPEVTQTPSHQVTQMGQEVILRCVPISNHLYFYWYRQILGQKVEFLVSFYNNEISEKSEIFDDQFSVERPDGSNFTLKIRSTKLEDSAMYFCASSRGAQDTQYFGPGTRLTVL.

This chain links TRBV5-1 with TRBJ2-7; TRBD1 matches at 7 bases. CDR1 SGHRS and CDR2 YFSETQ come from the germline V gene. With V trimmed by 8 bases and J by 2 bases, 16 bases remained unmatched. This CDR3 spans 16 amino acids. CDR3 region: CASAKSGQRPTYEQYF. The CDR3 region has the DNA TGCGCCAGTGCAAAATCGGGACAGCGACCTACCTACGAGCAGTACTTC.

CDR3 amino acids: CASRRQGYEQYF. The CDR3 DNA reads as TGTGCCAGCAGAAGACAGGGCTACGAGCAGTACTTC. The gene calls are TRBV6-5 and TRBJ2-7, with 7 bases fitting TRBD1. The CDR3 runs 12 residues. Germline CDR1 reads MNHEY; CDR2 reads SVGAGI. The V and J ends lost 6 bases and 3 bases, in that order; junction bases with no gene match: 2.

The chain is built from TRBV29-1 and TRBJ2-1; D may be TRBD2 (6 bases). V lost 8 bases and J 7 bases, leaving 24 bases between the germline ends. Germline-derived CDR1 and CDR2 are SQVTM and ANQGSEA. The CDR3 loop spans 15 amino acids. In DNA form, the CDR3 reads TGCAGCCTTGCGGGTCTTAGCGGAGAGGAAAATGAGCAGTTCTTC. Amino acids: CSLAGLSGEENEQFF.

A note on this clone: Within the sample, other DNA sequences also encode this same CDR3. This rearrangement joins TRBV25-1 to TRBJ1-1, with a possible D match to TRBD1 (6 bases). The germline V gene has CDR1 MGHDK and CDR2 SYGVNS. V lost 5 bases, J lost 2 bases, and 15 bases lay in between. CDR3 length: 15 residues. The DNA of the CDR3 is TGTGCCAGCAGTTCCTTGACAGGAGATAACACTGAAGCTTTCTTT. It translates to CASSSLTGDNTEAFF.

The rearrangement uses TRBV18 and TRBJ1-5, with D tentatively TRBD1 (5 bases). The germline V and J ends were trimmed by 3 bases and 5 bases, with 11 bases remaining between them. Germline lookup yields CDR1 KGHSH and CDR2 LQKENI. The length of the CDR3 is 14 residues. DNA of the CDR3: TGTGCCAGCTCACCGGGTAGGGACTATCAGCCCCAGCATTTT. Its translation: CASSPGRDYQPQHF.

The rearrangement uses TRBV27 and TRBJ2-7, with 7 positions matching TRBD2. The length of the CDR3 is 15 residues. V was clipped by 5 bases and J by 6 bases; unmatched bases: 13. Per the germline V gene, CDR1 is MNHEY and CDR2 is SMNVEV (reference sequence). CDR3 residues: CASSAIPTSASEQYF. The CDR3, as DNA: TGTGCCAGCAGTGCCATTCCTACTAGCGCGAGCGAGCAGTACTTC.

This clone was seen only a few times. The chain employs TRBV30 and TRBJ2-2; possible D gene TRBD1, 5 bases. CDR3 length: 14 residues. Germline V gene data show CDR1 as GTSNPN and CDR2 as SVGIG (reference sequence). With 4 bases removed from V and 0 bases from J, the gap between germline ends came to 9 bases. This chain's CDR3 is CAWIKGSNTGELFF. The CDR3 DNA follows: TGTGCCTGGATCAAGGGGTCGAACACCGGGGAGCTGTTTTTT.